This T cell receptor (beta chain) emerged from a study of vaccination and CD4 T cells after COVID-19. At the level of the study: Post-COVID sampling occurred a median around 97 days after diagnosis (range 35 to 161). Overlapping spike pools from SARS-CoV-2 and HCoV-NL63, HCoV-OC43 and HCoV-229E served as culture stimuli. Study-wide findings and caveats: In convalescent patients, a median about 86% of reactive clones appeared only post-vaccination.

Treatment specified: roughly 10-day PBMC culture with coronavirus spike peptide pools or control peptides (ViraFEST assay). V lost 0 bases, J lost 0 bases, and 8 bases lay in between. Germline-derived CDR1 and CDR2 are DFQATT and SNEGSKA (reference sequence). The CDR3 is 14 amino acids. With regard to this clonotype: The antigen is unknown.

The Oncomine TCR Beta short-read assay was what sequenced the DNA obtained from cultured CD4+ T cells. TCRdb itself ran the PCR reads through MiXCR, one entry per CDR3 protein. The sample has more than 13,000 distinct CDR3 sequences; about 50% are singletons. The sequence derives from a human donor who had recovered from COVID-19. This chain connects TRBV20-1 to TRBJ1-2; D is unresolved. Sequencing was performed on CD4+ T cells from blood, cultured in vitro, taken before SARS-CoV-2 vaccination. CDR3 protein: CSARDGRANYGYTF. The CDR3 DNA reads TGCAGTGCTAGAGATGGACGGGCTAACTATGGCTACACCTTC.